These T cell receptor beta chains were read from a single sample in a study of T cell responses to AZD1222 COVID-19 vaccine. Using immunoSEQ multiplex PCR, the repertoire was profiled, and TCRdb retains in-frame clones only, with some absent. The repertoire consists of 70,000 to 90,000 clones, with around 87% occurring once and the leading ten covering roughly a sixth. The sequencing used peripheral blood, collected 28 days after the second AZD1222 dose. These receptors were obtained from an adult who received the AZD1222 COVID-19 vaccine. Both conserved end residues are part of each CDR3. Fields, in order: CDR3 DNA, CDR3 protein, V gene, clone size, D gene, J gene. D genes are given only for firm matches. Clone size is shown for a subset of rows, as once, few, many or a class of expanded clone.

DNA: TGTGCCTGGAGTGTAAGTCAGGCTAATCAGCCCCAGCATTTT; CDR3: CAWSVSQANQPQHF; V: TRBV30; size: .; D: .; J: TRBJ1-5
DNA: TGCGCCAGCAGCTCTAGTCCCCCGAACACTGAAGCTTTCTTT; CDR3: CASSSSPPNTEAFF; V: TRBV5-1; size: few; D: .; J: TRBJ1-1
DNA: TGTGCCAGCAGCTTTGATTCCCGGACTAGCGGGGGGAGGAAGACCCAGTACTTC; CDR3: CASSFDSRTSGGRKTQYF; V: TRBV7-2; size: .; D: TRBD2; J: TRBJ2-5
DNA: TGTGCCAGTAGTATCTTGGGACAGGGTGAGGTAGAGCAGTTCTTC; CDR3: CASSILGQGEVEQFF; V: TRBV19; size: .; D: TRBD1; J: TRBJ2-1
DNA: TGTGCCAGCAGCCAAGAGGGGGGTGGCTACACCTTC; CDR3: CASSQEGGGYTF; V: TRBV4-2; size: .; D: .; J: TRBJ1-2
DNA: TGTGCCAGCAGCTCACAGGGGGCCGTTGAAGCTTTCTTT; CDR3: CASSSQGAVEAFF; V: TRBV6-5; size: .; D: TRBD1; J: TRBJ1-1
DNA: TGTGCCAGCGGCCTCAGGGATACGCAGTATTTT; CDR3: CASGLRDTQYF; V: TRBV28; size: once; D: .; J: TRBJ2-3
DNA: TGTGCCAGCAGTGCACGACAGGCCCGCTCCTACAATGAGCAGTTCTTC; CDR3: CASSARQARSYNEQFF; V: TRBV6-2/TRBV6-3; size: .; D: .; J: TRBJ2-1
DNA: TGTGCCAGCAGGGTGAGGGGGGCGGACGAGCAGTACTTC; CDR3: CASRVRGADEQYF; V: TRBV5-5; size: .; D: .; J: TRBJ2-7
DNA: TGTGCCAGCAGTCGGACAGCTCGAACTAATGAAAAACTGTTTTTT; CDR3: CASSRTARTNEKLFF; V: TRBV2; size: .; D: .; J: TRBJ1-4
DNA: TGTGCCACCAGCCGAGGGGCCCGGGGGCGCGAGGATACGCAGTATTTT; CDR3: CATSRGARGREDTQYF; V: TRBV15; size: once; D: .; J: TRBJ2-3
DNA: TGTGCCAGCAGTGAGACCGGGACAGGGGCTAGGAAGACCCAGTACTTC; CDR3: CASSETGTGARKTQYF; V: TRBV6-1; size: .; D: TRBD1; J: TRBJ2-5
DNA: TGTGCCAGCAGCTTAGATCGGGTTAGCATGAATGAGCAGTTCTTC; CDR3: CASSLDRVSMNEQFF; V: TRBV11-2; size: .; D: .; J: TRBJ2-1
DNA: TGTGCCAGCAGCCCCGGGACAGCTAATGAAAAACTGTTTTTT; CDR3: CASSPGTANEKLFF; V: TRBV7-2; size: .; D: TRBD1; J: TRBJ1-4